These 12 T cell receptor beta chains were all obtained from the same sample, sequenced in a study of shared clonotypes between healthy human individuals. Only in-frame clones appear in the TCRdb table, and some are missing; sequencing was by immunoSEQ multiplex PCR. Counted here are almost 750,000 clones, just under 75% occurring once; the ten biggest clones make up approximately 1.7%. The sequenced sample consisted of memory CD4+ T cells sorted from blood. As for subset: CD45RA-negative fraction. Source of these receptors: a woman aged 30 to 39 in good health.

CDR3 residues: CASSFGGVGSYEQYF. Written as DNA, the CDR3 is TGTGCCAGCAGCTTCGGGGGAGTCGGCTCCTACGAGCAGTACTTC. V is TRBV7-2 and J is TRBJ2-7; perhaps TRBD2 as D (6 bases). Deletions cut 3 bases from V and 0 bases from J, with 12 bases between. The CDR3 is 15 residues long. Looked up from germline, CDR1 is SGHTA and CDR2 is FQGNSA.

Of note for this clone: At one end, the junction sequence differs from germline, possibly due to a read error. The chain combines TRBV2 with TRBJ2-1; no clear D. The CDR3 has 14 amino acids. Germline V gives CDR1 SNHLY, CDR2 FYNNEI. This chain's CDR3 is CASSEVLADNEQFF. CDR3 nucleotide sequence: TGTGCCAGCAGCGAAGTTCTGGCGGACAATGAGCAGTTCTTC.

The rearrangement links TRBV19 to TRBJ2-3, with D tentatively TRBD1 or TRBD2 (5 bases each). V lost 5 bases and J lost 8, with 17 bases in between. This CDR3 spans 14 amino acids. The germline V gene has CDR1 LNHDA and CDR2 SQIVND (reference sequence). The CDR3, as DNA: TGTGCCAGTAGTGCCGGGACGAGCGGTGGTACGCAGTATTTT. Its protein is CASSAGTSGGTQYF.

V and J are TRBV11-2 and TRBJ2-1, with 7 bases fitting TRBD1. The V and J ends lost 5 bases and 0 bases, in that order; junction bases with no gene match: 13. The CDR3 loop spans 18 amino acids. Germline V CDR1 and CDR2: SGHAT, FQNNGV. The CDR3 loop is CASSRGTAILSSYNEQFF. The CDR3 coding sequence is TGTGCCAGCAGCAGAGGGACAGCAATTCTCAGCTCCTACAATGAGCAGTTCTTC.

A word on this clone: The same CDR3 is also encoded by other DNA sequences in this sample. The rearrangement uses TRBV11-2 and TRBJ2-1, with D hard to call. V was pared by 1 base and J by 3 bases, with 4 bases between. The CDR3 runs 13 residues. The germline CDR1 and CDR2 sequences are SGHAT and FQNNGV. The CDR3 reads CASSLAGYNEQFF. For the CDR3, the DNA is TGTGCCAGCAGCTTAGCGGGCTACAATGAGCAGTTCTTC.

The table lists this clone with a few counts. The CDR3 nucleotides read TGTGCCAGCGGTGATCCCCGACTAGATGTCTACGAGCAGTACTTC. Translation: CASGDPRLDVYEQYF. The chain uses TRBV6-6 and TRBJ2-7; possibly TRBD2 for D (6 bases). The CDR3 sequence is 15 residues long. V was clipped by 8 bases and J by 3 bases, with 20 bases between them. Germline values: CDR1 MNHNY, CDR2 SVGAGI (reference sequence).

The gene calls are TRBV5-1 and TRBJ1-2; perhaps TRBD1 as D (6 bases). This CDR3 contains 12 residues. Between the trimmed V and J ends, which lost 4 bases and 8 bases, there was a span of 12 bases. CDR1 is SGHRS and CDR2 is YFSETQ in the germline V gene. The CDR3, as DNA: TGCGCCAGCAGCCAGGACAGTTTCGGCTACACCTTC. It specifies CASSQDSFGYTF.

The chain links TRBV5-1 to TRBJ2-2, with unresolved D. The germline CDR1 and CDR2 sequences are SGHRS and YFSETQ. V was shortened by 1 base and J by 1 base, with 8 bases between the two germline ends. The CDR3 sequence is 15 residues long. CDR3 in amino acids: CASSLRFGNTGELFF. Written as DNA, the CDR3 is TGCGCCAGCAGCTTGAGGTTCGGGAACACCGGGGAGCTGTTTTTT.

This clone was seen a handful of times. The genes are TRBV19 and TRBJ2-2; 8 bases align to TRBD1. Germline lookup yields CDR1 LNHDA and CDR2 SQIVND (reference sequence). V shed 5 bases and J 8 bases; nucleotides not matched to a gene: 10. This CDR3 is 15 amino acids long. The CDR3 loop is CASSLYRGDAGELFF. For the CDR3, the DNA is TGTGCCAGTAGTCTATACAGGGGGGACGCTGGGGAGCTGTTTTTT.

As for this clone: Other DNA sequences from this sample encode an identical CDR3 as well. The chain has TRBV20-1 and TRBJ2-7; D is unclear. The V and J ends lost 3 bases and 0 bases respectively, with 3 bases between them. CDR1 is DFQATT, CDR2 SNEGSKA, per germline (reference sequence). This CDR3 spans 11 amino acids. CDR3 in DNA: TGCAGTGCTAGGGACTCCTACGAGCAGTACTTC. This gives the protein CSARDSYEQYF.

This clone was counted between two and nine times. The chain carries TRBV7-9 and TRBJ2-2; D gene uncertain. Germline lookup yields CDR1 SEHNR and CDR2 FQNEAQ (reference sequence). The CDR3 is 13 amino acids. V lost 4 bases and J 0 bases, leaving 3 bases between the germline ends. The CDR3 region is CASSWANTGELFF. In nucleotides, the CDR3 is TGTGCCAGCAGCTGGGCGAACACCGGGGAGCTGTTTTTT.

The chain is built from TRBV28 and TRBJ2-1; D unclear. Per the germline V gene, CDR1 is MDHEN and CDR2 is SYDVKM. This CDR3 contains 13 residues. The V end lost 6 bases, the J end lost 6 bases, and 12 bases lay between the germline ends. The CDR3 coding sequence is TGTGCCAGCAGCCCGACTGTGCTCAATGAGCAGTTCTTC. Its translation is CASSPTVLNEQFF.